This T cell receptor beta chain was recovered during a study of human T cells and chemical hapten exposure (dated by TCRdb to the early 2020s). Some background on the complete study: For sensitization, 2% DPC in acetone was applied to a roughly 2 cm by roughly 2 cm area of upper inner arm skin. Throughout the roughly 24-week study period, patients were also given weekly therapeutic DPC doses on the scalp. Patch testing on the upper back used Finn chambers containing 0.01% DPC, with scoring done after 6 days according to International Contact Dermatitis Research Group standards. The patient cohort, mostly female, included alopecia areata with under or over 50% scalp involvement, alopecia totalis and alopecia universalis. Libraries were pooled for sequencing, and variation in per-sample TCR yields was attributed mainly to small differences in library volumes within the pool. In alopecia patients, the study followed how the peripheral blood TCR repertoire changed in vivo over primary and secondary sensitization to diphenylcyclopropenone (DPC), a hapten. Blood samples were taken from patients before sensitization (week 0) and then at 2, 6 and about 24 weeks after DPC sensitization. For TCR sequencing, blood came from some 31 alopecia patients at anywhere from one to four time points (pre-sensitization, 2, 6 and 24 weeks). The research as a whole found: Compared with pre-sensitization or healthy control sets, expanded TCRs formed significantly more large CDR3 similarity clusters, which is consistent with antigen-driven responses. Repeated subsampling changed both the strength of the expansion versus patch-test correlation and the threshold at which the correlation became significant. Patch test score correlated positively with the number of PT1 expanded TCRs, reaching significance at thresholds 8, 16 and 32 but not at 4. Because all patients had alopecia, a presumed autoimmune disease, the immune response of the patients might differ from that of healthy individuals. DPC sensitization did not change the number of TCRs with a frequency above 1 in 1000, and there was no evidence of changes in global repertoire structure.

Sample time point, as interpreted from the label and publication: patch test 2, 6 weeks after DPC sensitization. Per the publication, the treatment or condition label means: therapeutic diphenylcyclopropenone sensitization with weekly scalp DPC. At every patch-test visit, the blood draw took place before the patch test was put on. Patients were considered eligible if aged 18 to 70, diagnosed with alopecia and deemed suitable for DPC therapy, and patients were excluded if pregnant. Total RNA was extracted from unfractionated whole blood that had been collected in Tempus Blood RNA tubes. The method was RACE. Sequencing instrument: NextSeq 500. During library preparation, unique molecular identifiers were attached to individual cDNA molecules so that TCRs could be counted quantitatively and reproducibly. For every blood RNA sample, sequencing covered both the TCR alpha and TCR beta chains. Concerning the study's data processing: A median of roughly 100,000 TCRs per sample was observed, with a range of 23,224 to 690,600. The Decombinator software suite was used to annotate the V, J and CDR3 of the TCR reads. For PS versus PT1 abundance plots, all samples were subsampled to the same number of TCRs (28,000). TCRs were defined as expanded if absent before sensitization and observed at least eight times at the 2-week time point. TCRdb applied fastp at Q25 and MiXCR to the public reads, then kept only in-frame beta chains. Each CDR3 protein appears once, grouped with its most common genes and DNA. TCRdb's processing, not the study's, gives the V and J calls here. Recorded for this sample are some 150,000 distinct CDR3 sequences; approximately 12% of them occurred a single time. The ten largest clones capture around 1.4% of the sample.

The table lists this clonotype with a few counts. The antigen it recognizes is unknown. One base away there is no much larger clone; base qualities are not given. The receptor comes from a woman in her fifties or sixties with alopecia areata. Some clones in this sample may be carry-over from other donors' samples. The source was whole blood, collected in connection with sensitization to the hapten diphenylcyclopropenone (DPC).

In nucleotides, the sequence is TGTGCCAGCAGCCAAGATGAGACGGGGAACACCGGGGAGCTGTTTTTT. It translates as CASSQDETGNTGELFF. The chain joins TRBV4-2 to TRBJ2-2; the D gene cannot be resolved reliably. CDR1 and CDR2, per the germline V gene, are LGHNA and YNFKEQ. Including cysteine and phenylalanine, the CDR3 has 16 amino acids. CDR3 DNA is the only sequence kept; it has 48 bases, read in frame from the first base. V lost 0 bases and J lost 1 base; the stretch between them is 9 bases long.